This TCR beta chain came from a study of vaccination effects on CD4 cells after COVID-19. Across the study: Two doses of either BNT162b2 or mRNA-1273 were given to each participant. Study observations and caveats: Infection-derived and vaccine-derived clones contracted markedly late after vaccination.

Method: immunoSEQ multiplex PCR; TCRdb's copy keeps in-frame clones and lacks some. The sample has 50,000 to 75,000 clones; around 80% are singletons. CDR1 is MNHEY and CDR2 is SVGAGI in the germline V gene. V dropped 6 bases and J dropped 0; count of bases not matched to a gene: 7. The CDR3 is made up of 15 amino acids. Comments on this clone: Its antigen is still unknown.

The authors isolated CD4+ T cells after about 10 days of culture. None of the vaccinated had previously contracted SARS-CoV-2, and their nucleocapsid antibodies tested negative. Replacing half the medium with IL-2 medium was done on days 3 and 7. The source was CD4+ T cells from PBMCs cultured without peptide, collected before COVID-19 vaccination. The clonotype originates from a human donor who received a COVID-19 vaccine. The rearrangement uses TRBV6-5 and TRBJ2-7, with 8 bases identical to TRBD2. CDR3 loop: CASRAGATISYEQYV. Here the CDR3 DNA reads TGTGCCAGCAGAGCGGGGGCTACGATCTCCTACGAGCAGTACGTC.